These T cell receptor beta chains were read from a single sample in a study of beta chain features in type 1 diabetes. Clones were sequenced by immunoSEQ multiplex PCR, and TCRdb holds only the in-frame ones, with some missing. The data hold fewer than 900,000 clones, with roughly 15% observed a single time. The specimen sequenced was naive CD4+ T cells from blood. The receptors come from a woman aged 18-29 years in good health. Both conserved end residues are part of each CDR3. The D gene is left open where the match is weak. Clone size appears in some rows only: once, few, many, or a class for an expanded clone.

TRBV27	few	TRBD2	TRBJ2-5	CASHGASGREETQYF	TGTGCCAGCCACGGGGCTAGCGGGAGAGAAGAGACCCAGTACTTC
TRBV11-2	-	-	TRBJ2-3	CASSLTSNPDTQYF	TGTGCCAGCAGCTTGACATCTAACCCAGATACGCAGTATTTT
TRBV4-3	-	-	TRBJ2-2	CASSQSQGTGTGELFF	TGCGCCAGCAGCCAGAGCCAGGGGACGGGGACCGGGGAGCTGTTTTTT
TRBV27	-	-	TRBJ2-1	CASTARDFYNEQFF	TGTGCCAGCACCGCACGGGACTTTTACAATGAGCAGTTCTTC
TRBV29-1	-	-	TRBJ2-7	CSVWDSGRIYEQYF	TGCAGCGTTTGGGACAGCGGGAGAATATACGAGCAGTACTTC
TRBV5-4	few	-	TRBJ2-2	CASSSATGVWAGELFF	TGTGCCAGCAGCTCCGCGACCGGGGTTTGGGCCGGGGAGCTGTTTTTT
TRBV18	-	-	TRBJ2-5	CASSPLERSAETQYF	TGTGCCAGCTCACCACTGGAGCGGAGCGCGGAGACCCAGTACTTC
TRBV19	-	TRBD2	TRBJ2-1	CASSTRLAGVKQFF	TGTGCCAGTAGTACTCGACTAGCGGGAGTTAAGCAGTTCTTC
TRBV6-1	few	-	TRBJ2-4	CASSERSTKNIQYF	TGTGCCAGCAGTGAACGGTCAACCAAAAACATTCAGTACTTC
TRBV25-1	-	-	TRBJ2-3	CASSELTVFTDTQYF	TGTGCCAGCAGTGAATTAACAGTTTTCACAGATACGCAGTATTTT
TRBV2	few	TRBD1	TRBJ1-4	CASDRGLNEKLFF	TGTGCCAGCGACAGGGGTTTAAATGAAAAACTGTTTTTT
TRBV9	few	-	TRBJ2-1	CASTPGPRMEQFF	TGTGCCAGCACCCCCGGCCCCCGAATGGAGCAGTTCTTC
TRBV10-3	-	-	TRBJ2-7	CAISESGGRGHEQYF	TGTGCCATCAGTGAGTCGGGCGGCCGTGGGCACGAGCAGTACTTC
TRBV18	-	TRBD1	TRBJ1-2	CASSPNSGGYGYTF	TGTGCCAGCTCACCAAATTCAGGGGGCTATGGCTACACCTTC
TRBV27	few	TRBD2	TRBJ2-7	CASSLSLAGGYEQYF	TGTGCCAGCAGTTTATCGCTAGCGGGAGGGTACGAGCAGTACTTC
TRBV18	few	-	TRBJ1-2	CASSYRQELRNYGYTF	TGTGCCAGCTCATACAGGCAAGAGTTACGAAACTATGGCTACACCTTC
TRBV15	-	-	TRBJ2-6	CATSTGRDMNVLTF	TGTGCCACCAGCACGGGCCGGGACATGAACGTCCTGACTTTC
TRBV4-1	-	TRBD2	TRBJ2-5	CASSSSPGLAETQYF	TGCGCCAGCAGCTCCTCCCCCGGACTAGCCGAGACCCAGTACTTC
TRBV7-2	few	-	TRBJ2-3	CASSQRPSQFPDTQYF	TGTGCCAGCAGCCAACGGCCGTCGCAGTTTCCAGATACGCAGTATTTT
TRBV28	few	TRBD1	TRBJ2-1	CASRGQGARNEQFF	TGTGCCAGCAGGGGACAGGGGGCGAGGAATGAGCAGTTCTTC
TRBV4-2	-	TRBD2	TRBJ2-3	CASSQETAGRTDTQYF	TGTGCCAGCAGCCAAGAGACAGCGGGACGCACAGATACGCAGTATTTT
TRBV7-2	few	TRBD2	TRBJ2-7	CASSSMAPSGRRNEQYF	TGTGCCAGCAGCTCTATGGCTCCTAGCGGGAGACGTAACGAGCAGTACTTC
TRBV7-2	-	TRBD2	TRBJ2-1	CASSLSGSGDEQFF	TGTGCCAGCAGCTTAAGCGGGAGCGGAGATGAGCAGTTCTTC
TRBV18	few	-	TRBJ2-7	CASSPQPTGFYEQYF	TGTGCCAGCTCACCACAACCAACAGGGTTCTACGAGCAGTACTTC
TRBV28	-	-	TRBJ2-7	CASSLVTEQYF	TGTGCCAGCAGTTTAGTCACCGAGCAGTACTTC
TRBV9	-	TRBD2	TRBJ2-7	CASSVAREGHEQYF	TGTGCCAGCAGCGTAGCCAGGGAGGGACACGAGCAGTACTTC
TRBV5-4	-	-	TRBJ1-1	CASSLANSITEAFF	TGTGCCAGCAGCTTGGCGAACAGTATCACTGAAGCTTTCTTT
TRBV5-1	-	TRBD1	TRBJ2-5	CASSSGTGGETQYF	TGCGCCAGCAGCTCAGGGACAGGGGGAGAGACCCAGTACTTC
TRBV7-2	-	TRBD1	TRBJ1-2	CASSLMGQFSYGYTF	TGTGCCAGCAGCTTAATGGGACAGTTCAGCTATGGCTACACCTTC
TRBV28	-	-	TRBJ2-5	CASSVGQQETQYF	TGTGCCAGCAGTGTCGGTCAACAAGAGACCCAGTACTTC
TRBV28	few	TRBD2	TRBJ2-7	CASSSGTSGSYEQYF	TGTGCCAGCAGCTCCGGGACTAGCGGGAGTTACGAGCAGTACTTC
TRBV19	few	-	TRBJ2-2	CASSIEPVTGELFF	TGTGCCAGTAGTATCGAGCCAGTCACCGGGGAGCTGTTTTTT
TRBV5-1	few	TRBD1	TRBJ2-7	CASSLLFRQGSEQYF	TGCGCCAGCAGCCTTCTGTTTCGACAGGGGAGCGAGCAGTACTTC
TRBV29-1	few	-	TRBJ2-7	CSVLGSSYEQYF	TGCAGCGTTTTGGGGAGCTCCTACGAGCAGTACTTC
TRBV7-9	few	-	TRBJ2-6	CASSFGGANVLTF	TGTGCCAGCAGCTTCGGAGGGGCCAACGTCCTGACTTTC